The rows below give T cell receptor beta chains drawn from one sample of a study of blood T cell repertoires in COVID-19. Here immunoSEQ multiplex PCR was the method, and the copy in TCRdb shows in-frame clones only, minus some. The profile shows some 510,000 clones, over 75% of them singletons. Input material: PBMCs or T cells enriched from blood (not recorded which). These TCRs come from a woman aged 40 to 50 who had recovered from COVID-19. Both conserved end residues are part of each CDR3. The order of the fields is D gene, clone size, V gene, J gene, CDR3 protein, CDR3 DNA. D genes are given only for firm matches. Rows give clone size only sometimes, using once, few, many, or a class for an expanded clone.

d_call: TRBD1
clone_size: NA
v_call: TRBV5-5
j_call: TRBJ1-1
cdr3_aa: CASSNGGQGRTEAFF
cdr3_nt: TGTGCCAGCAGCAATGGAGGACAGGGTAGGACTGAAGCTTTCTTT

d_call: TRBD2
clone_size: NA
v_call: TRBV4-1
j_call: TRBJ2-1
cdr3_aa: CASSQDPGRRYEQFF
cdr3_nt: TGCGCCAGCAGCCAAGATCCCGGGAGGAGGTATGAGCAGTTCTTC

d_call: NA
clone_size: NA
v_call: TRBV7-2
j_call: TRBJ2-5
cdr3_aa: CASSFRSGQETQYF
cdr3_nt: TGTGCCAGCAGCTTCCGTAGCGGCCAAGAGACCCAGTACTTC

d_call: NA
clone_size: once
v_call: TRBV5-5
j_call: TRBJ1-1
cdr3_aa: CASSLITDTEAFF
cdr3_nt: TGTGCCAGCAGCTTAATAACAGACACTGAAGCTTTCTTT

d_call: NA
clone_size: few
v_call: TRBV29-1
j_call: TRBJ2-2
cdr3_aa: CSVTGENTGELFF
cdr3_nt: TGCAGCGTAACGGGGGAAAACACCGGGGAGCTGTTTTTT

d_call: TRBD1
clone_size: NA
v_call: TRBV14
j_call: TRBJ2-7
cdr3_aa: CASSYSSGTGGHEQYF
cdr3_nt: TGTGCCAGCAGCTACAGTTCCGGGACAGGGGGCCACGAGCAGTACTTC

d_call: NA
clone_size: NA
v_call: TRBV24-1
j_call: TRBJ1-2
cdr3_aa: CATSSGNYGYTF
cdr3_nt: TGTGCCACCAGTTCGGGAAACTATGGCTACACCTTC

d_call: TRBD1
clone_size: NA
v_call: TRBV11-2
j_call: TRBJ1-2
cdr3_aa: CASSLRQGDYGYTF
cdr3_nt: TGTGCCAGCAGCTTAAGACAGGGCGACTATGGCTACACCTTC

d_call: NA
clone_size: NA
v_call: TRBV7-2
j_call: TRBJ1-3
cdr3_aa: CASSFRSPSSGNTIYF
cdr3_nt: TGTGCCAGCAGCTTCAGGTCACCAAGCTCTGGAAACACCATATATTTT

d_call: NA
clone_size: NA
v_call: TRBV7-2
j_call: TRBJ1-1
cdr3_aa: CASSPPPAGNTEAFF
cdr3_nt: TGTGCCAGCAGCCCCCCCCCGGCGGGGAACACTGAAGCTTTCTTT

d_call: NA
clone_size: NA
v_call: TRBV5-1
j_call: TRBJ1-1
cdr3_aa: CASSLTADKAFF
cdr3_nt: TGCGCCAGCAGCTTGACAGCCGATAAAGCTTTCTTT

d_call: TRBD1
clone_size: NA
v_call: TRBV19
j_call: TRBJ1-1
cdr3_aa: CASSPLGQSEAFF
cdr3_nt: TGTGCCAGTAGTCCCCTGGGACAGTCTGAAGCTTTCTTT

d_call: NA
clone_size: NA
v_call: TRBV5-1
j_call: TRBJ2-2
cdr3_aa: CASNLSAQVELFF
cdr3_nt: TGCGCCAGCAACTTGTCGGCACAGGTGGAGCTGTTTTTT

d_call: NA
clone_size: NA
v_call: TRBV18
j_call: TRBJ2-7
cdr3_aa: CASRKGLGDEQYF
cdr3_nt: TGTGCCAGCCGGAAGGGACTGGGGGACGAGCAGTACTTC